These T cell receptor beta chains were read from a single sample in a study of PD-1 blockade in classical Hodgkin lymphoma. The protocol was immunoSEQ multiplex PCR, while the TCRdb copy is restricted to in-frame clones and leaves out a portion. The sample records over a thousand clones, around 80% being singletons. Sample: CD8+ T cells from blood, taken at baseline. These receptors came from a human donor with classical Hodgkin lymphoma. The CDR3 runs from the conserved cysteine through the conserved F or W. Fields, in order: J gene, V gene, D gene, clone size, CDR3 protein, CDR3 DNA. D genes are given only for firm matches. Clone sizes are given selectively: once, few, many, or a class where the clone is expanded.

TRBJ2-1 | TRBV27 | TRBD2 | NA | CASAVAGPYNEQFF | TGTGCCAGCGCCGTAGCGGGTCCCTACAATGAGCAGTTCTTC
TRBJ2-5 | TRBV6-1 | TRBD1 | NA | CASSAGTGGTQYF | TGTGCCAGCAGTGCCGGGACAGGGGGGACCCAGTACTTC
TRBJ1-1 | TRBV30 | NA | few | CAWSVLSEAFF | TGTGCCTGGAGTGTACTGTCTGAAGCTTTCTTT
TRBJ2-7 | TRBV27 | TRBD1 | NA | CASRPMPGGPYEQYF | TGTGCCAGCAGACCAATGCCAGGGGGTCCCTACGAGCAGTACTTC
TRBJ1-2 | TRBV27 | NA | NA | CASSFTGRNYGYTF | TGTGCCAGCAGTTTTACAGGGCGTAACTATGGCTACACCTTC
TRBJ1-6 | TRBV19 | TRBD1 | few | CASSITGTENSPLHF | TGTGCCAGTAGTATCACCGGGACAGAAAATTCACCCCTCCACTTT
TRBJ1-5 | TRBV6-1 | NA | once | CASSFRGSNQPQHF | TGTGCCAGCAGCTTCAGAGGGAGCAATCAGCCCCAGCATTTT
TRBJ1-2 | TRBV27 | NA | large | CASSLRGGGGANYGYTF | TGTGCCAGCAGTTTAAGGGGCGGGGGGGGTGCTAACTATGGCTACACCTTC
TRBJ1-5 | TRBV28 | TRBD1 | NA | CASSLLGQGGQPQHF | TGTGCCAGCAGTTTATTGGGGCAGGGGGGTCAGCCCCAGCATTTT
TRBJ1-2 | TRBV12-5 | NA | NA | CASGLPRTDNYGYTF | TGTGCTAGTGGTTTGCCACGGACAGATAACTATGGCTACACCTTC
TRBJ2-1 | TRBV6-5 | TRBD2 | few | CASTERGLTYNEQFF | TGTGCCAGCACCGAACGGGGACTAACCTACAATGAGCAGTTCTTC
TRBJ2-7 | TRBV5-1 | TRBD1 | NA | CASSFLGQEKHEQYF | TGCGCCAGCAGCTTTCTAGGACAGGAGAAACACGAGCAGTACTTC
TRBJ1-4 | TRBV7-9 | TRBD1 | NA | CASSGGRGRINEKLFF | TGTGCCAGCAGCGGTGGTAGGGGGCGAATTAATGAAAAACTGTTTTTT
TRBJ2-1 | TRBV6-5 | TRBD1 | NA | CASRGQGNNEQFF | TGTGCCAGCAGAGGACAGGGAAACAATGAGCAGTTCTTC
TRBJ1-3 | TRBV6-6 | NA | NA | CASSYAGFGNTIYF | TGTGCCAGCAGTTACGCAGGGTTTGGGAACACCATATATTTT
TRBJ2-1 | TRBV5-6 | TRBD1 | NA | CASSWGDRVNEQFF | TGTGCCAGCAGCTGGGGGGACAGGGTGAATGAGCAGTTCTTC
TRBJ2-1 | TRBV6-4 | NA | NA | CASSRDPSPPYNEQFF | TGTGCCAGCAGCCGGGACCCTAGCCCCCCATACAATGAGCAGTTCTTC
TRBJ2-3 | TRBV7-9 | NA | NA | CASSATLITDTQYF | TGTGCCAGCAGCGCGACACTAATCACAGATACGCAGTATTTT
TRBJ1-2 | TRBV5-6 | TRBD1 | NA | CASSGAGQGIDYGYTF | TGTGCCAGCAGCGGAGCGGGACAGGGGATTGACTATGGCTACACCTTC
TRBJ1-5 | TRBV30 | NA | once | CAWSVGVLNQPQHF | TGTGCCTGGAGTGTTGGGGTGCTCAATCAGCCCCAGCATTTT
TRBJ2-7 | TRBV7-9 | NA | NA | CASSLGTLEQYF | TGTGCCAGCAGCTTAGGGACCCTCGAGCAGTACTTC
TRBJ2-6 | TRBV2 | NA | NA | CASKTDTSQSLSGANVLTF | TGTGCCAGTAAGACGGACACGTCTCAATCTCTTTCTGGGGCCAACGTCCTGACTTTC
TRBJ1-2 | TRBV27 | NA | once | CASSNQGTSNYGYTF | TGTGCCAGCAGTAATCAGGGGACATCTAACTATGGCTACACCTTC
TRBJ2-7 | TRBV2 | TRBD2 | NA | CASSDGLAGGIPYEQYF | TGTGCCAGCAGTGACGGACTAGCGGGAGGAATTCCCTACGAGCAGTACTTC
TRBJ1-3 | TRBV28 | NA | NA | CATLGHFEREDTIYF | TGTGCCACCCTCGGACACTTCGAAAGGGAGGACACCATATATTTT
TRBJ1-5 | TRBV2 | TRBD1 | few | CASSGITTGGDQPQHF | TGTGCCAGCAGTGGCATTACGACAGGGGGAGATCAGCCCCAGCATTTT
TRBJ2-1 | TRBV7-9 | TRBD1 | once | CASSPTGTGGQNEQFF | TGTGCCAGCAGCCCAACCGGGACAGGGGGGCAAAATGAGCAGTTCTTC
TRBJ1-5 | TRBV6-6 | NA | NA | CASIETGVSNQPQHF | TGTGCCAGCATCGAGACAGGCGTTAGCAATCAGCCCCAGCATTTT
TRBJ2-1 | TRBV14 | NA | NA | CASSVGFNEQFF | TGTGCCAGCAGCGTAGGGTTCAATGAGCAGTTCTTC
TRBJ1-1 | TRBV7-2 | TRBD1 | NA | CASSSYRGPTTEAFF | TGTGCCAGCAGCTCATACAGGGGGCCGACAACTGAAGCTTTCTTT
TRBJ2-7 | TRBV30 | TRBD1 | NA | CAWSLGTEKLSYEQYF | TGTGCCTGGAGTTTAGGGACAGAAAAACTCTCCTACGAGCAGTACTTC
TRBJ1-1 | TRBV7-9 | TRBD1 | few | CASSLDRGPTEAFF | TGTGCCAGCAGCTTAGACAGGGGGCCCACTGAAGCTTTCTTT
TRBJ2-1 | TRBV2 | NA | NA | CAQAGSNEQFF | TGTGCCCAGGCCGGGAGCAATGAGCAGTTCTTC
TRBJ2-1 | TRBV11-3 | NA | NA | CASSPWAGHNEQFF | TGTGCCAGCAGCCCGTGGGCGGGTCACAATGAGCAGTTCTTC
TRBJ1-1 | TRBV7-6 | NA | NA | CASSLALGRAEAFF | TGTGCCAGCAGCTTAGCATTGGGGCGGGCTGAAGCTTTCTTT
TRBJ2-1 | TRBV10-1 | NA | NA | CASSDGGIPYNEQFF | TGCGCCAGCAGTGATGGGGGGATCCCCTACAATGAGCAGTTCTTC
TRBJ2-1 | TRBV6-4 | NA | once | CASSVGNSNEQFF | TGTGCCAGCAGTGTGGGGAACTCCAATGAGCAGTTCTTC
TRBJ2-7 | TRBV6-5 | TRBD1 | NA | CASSDWAGGHEQYF | TGTGCCAGCAGTGATTGGGCAGGGGGCCACGAGCAGTACTTC
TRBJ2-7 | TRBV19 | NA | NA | CASSIRQDHTYEQYF | TGTGCCAGTAGTATAAGGCAGGATCACACCTACGAGCAGTACTTC